This is a list of T cell receptor beta chains from one sample in a study of radiation and T cells in renal cell carcinoma. Data came from immunoSEQ multiplex PCR; TCRdb stores just in-frame clones and leaves some out. The table has some 8,800 clones, less than 80% seen once. The specimen comprised tumor tissue, sampled from a patient whose treatment was nephrectomy without radiotherapy. The receptors derive from a man aged 60-69 years with renal cell carcinoma. Each CDR3 is given with its conserved first and last residue. Fields, in order: J gene, D gene, V gene, clone size, CDR3 protein, CDR3 DNA. D genes are given only for firm matches. Size values are once, few and many counts, or a class for expanded clones, and some rows have none.

J gene: TRBJ2-1
D gene: TRBD2
V gene: TRBV5-6
clone size: .
CDR3 protein: CASSFGSAASGPYNEQFF
CDR3 DNA: TGTGCCAGCAGCTTTGGGTCGGCGGCTAGCGGCCCCTACAATGAGCAGTTCTTC

J gene: TRBJ1-4
D gene: .
V gene: TRBV6-1
clone size: few
CDR3 protein: CASSAPPGREANEKLFF
CDR3 DNA: TGTGCCAGCAGTGCCCCCCCGGGCAGGGAGGCTAATGAAAAACTGTTTTTT

J gene: TRBJ2-3
D gene: .
V gene: TRBV7-2
clone size: .
CDR3 protein: CASGQLPTQYF
CDR3 DNA: TGTGCCAGCGGCCAACTACCCACGCAGTATTTT

J gene: TRBJ1-2
D gene: TRBD1
V gene: TRBV2
clone size: few
CDR3 protein: CASSEAGGTGGQDTF
CDR3 DNA: TGTGCCAGCAGTGAAGCGGGGGGGACAGGGGGCCAGGACACCTTC

J gene: TRBJ2-1
D gene: TRBD2
V gene: TRBV30
clone size: .
CDR3 protein: CAWSVRGGSGRGANEQFF
CDR3 DNA: TGTGCCTGGAGTGTACGCGGGGGGTCCGGGAGAGGAGCCAATGAGCAGTTCTTC

J gene: TRBJ1-1
D gene: TRBD1
V gene: TRBV18
clone size: few
CDR3 protein: CASSSGGLGEAFF
CDR3 DNA: TGTGCCAGCTCATCAGGGGGCTTGGGTGAAGCTTTCTTT

J gene: TRBJ2-3
D gene: TRBD2
V gene: TRBV10-2
clone size: .
CDR3 protein: CASLAGVGLDTDTQYF
CDR3 DNA: TGCGCCAGCCTGGCGGGAGTAGGGCTAGACACAGATACGCAGTATTTT

J gene: TRBJ2-1
D gene: .
V gene: TRBV5-5
clone size: .
CDR3 protein: CASSPIRAAGSYYNEQFF
CDR3 DNA: TGTGCCAGCAGCCCAATCAGAGCTGCGGGAAGTTATTACAATGAGCAGTTCTTC

J gene: TRBJ2-3
D gene: .
V gene: TRBV2
clone size: medium-sized
CDR3 protein: CASSETSALGTQYF
CDR3 DNA: TGTGCCAGCAGTGAGACATCGGCCCTGGGTACGCAGTATTTT

J gene: TRBJ1-4
D gene: .
V gene: TRBV7-9
clone size: few
CDR3 protein: CASSPQGGENEKLFF
CDR3 DNA: TGTGCCAGCAGCCCGCAGGGTGGAGAGAATGAAAAACTGTTTTTT

J gene: TRBJ2-1
D gene: .
V gene: TRBV29-1
clone size: .
CDR3 protein: CSVEVSSYNEQFF
CDR3 DNA: TGCAGCGTTGAAGTTAGCTCCTACAATGAGCAGTTCTTC

J gene: TRBJ2-7
D gene: TRBD1
V gene: TRBV7-2
clone size: .
CDR3 protein: CASSSRDRVSEQYF
CDR3 DNA: TGTGCCAGCAGCTCCCGGGACAGGGTTTCCGAGCAGTACTTC

J gene: TRBJ1-1
D gene: .
V gene: TRBV19
clone size: few
CDR3 protein: CASSINRDAEAFF
CDR3 DNA: TGTGCCAGTAGTATAAACAGGGACGCTGAAGCTTTCTTT

J gene: TRBJ2-2
D gene: TRBD1
V gene: TRBV9
clone size: .
CDR3 protein: CASSLTGPTGELFF
CDR3 DNA: TGTGCCAGCAGCTTGACAGGGCCCACCGGGGAGCTGTTTTTT

J gene: TRBJ2-2
D gene: TRBD2
V gene: TRBV6-1
clone size: .
CDR3 protein: CASSAGRALGELFF
CDR3 DNA: TGTGCCAGCAGTGCCGGGAGGGCCCTCGGGGAGCTGTTTTTT

J gene: TRBJ2-1
D gene: TRBD2
V gene: TRBV19
clone size: .
CDR3 protein: CASSIPSGGANEQFF
CDR3 DNA: TGTGCCAGTAGTATCCCCAGCGGGGGGGCAAATGAGCAGTTCTTC

J gene: TRBJ2-7
D gene: .
V gene: TRBV7-2
clone size: .
CDR3 protein: CASRRGGTDYEQYF
CDR3 DNA: TGTGCCAGCCGACGCGGCGGTACGGACTACGAGCAGTACTTC

J gene: TRBJ1-2
D gene: .
V gene: TRBV2
clone size: few
CDR3 protein: CASSGSPAGIYGYTF
CDR3 DNA: TGTGCCAGCAGTGGCTCGCCAGCCGGTATCTATGGCTACACCTTC

J gene: TRBJ2-7
D gene: .
V gene: TRBV19
clone size: .
CDR3 protein: CASSKAGSTYEQYF
CDR3 DNA: TGTGCCAGTAGTAAGGCCGGTTCGACCTACGAGCAGTACTTC

J gene: TRBJ2-7
D gene: .
V gene: TRBV7-2
clone size: once
CDR3 protein: CASSLLDSWAEQYF
CDR3 DNA: TGTGCCAGCAGCTTACTCGACAGCTGGGCCGAGCAGTACTTC

J gene: TRBJ2-7
D gene: TRBD2
V gene: TRBV7-2
clone size: .
CDR3 protein: CASSPDSGSARNEQYF
CDR3 DNA: TGTGCCAGCAGCCCCGATAGCGGGAGCGCCCGAAATGAGCAGTACTTC

J gene: TRBJ2-5
D gene: .
V gene: TRBV4-3
clone size: .
CDR3 protein: CASSQGDGAAETQYF
CDR3 DNA: TGCGCCAGCAGCCAAGGGGACGGGGCAGCCGAGACCCAGTACTTC

J gene: TRBJ2-2
D gene: .
V gene: TRBV30
clone size: .
CDR3 protein: CAWRFGYTGELFF
CDR3 DNA: TGTGCCTGGAGATTCGGGTACACCGGGGAGCTGTTTTTT

J gene: TRBJ1-6
D gene: .
V gene: TRBV6-1
clone size: few
CDR3 protein: CASSSGPYNSPLHF
CDR3 DNA: TGTGCCAGCAGTTCGGGACCCTATAATTCACCCCTCCACTTT

J gene: TRBJ2-3
D gene: .
V gene: TRBV5-6
clone size: .
CDR3 protein: CASSWDRGTDTQYF
CDR3 DNA: TGTGCCAGCAGCTGGGACCGGGGGACAGATACGCAGTATTTT

J gene: TRBJ2-5
D gene: TRBD1
V gene: TRBV18
clone size: .
CDR3 protein: CASSGNRGQLETQYF
CDR3 DNA: TGTGCCAGCTCCGGAAACAGGGGGCAGTTGGAGACCCAGTACTTC

J gene: TRBJ1-2
D gene: TRBD1
V gene: TRBV19
clone size: few
CDR3 protein: CASSGQVGVYGYTF
CDR3 DNA: TGTGCCAGTAGTGGACAGGTCGGCGTTTATGGCTACACCTTC

J gene: TRBJ2-7
D gene: TRBD1
V gene: TRBV19
clone size: .
CDR3 protein: CASSSSLDRFSYEQYF
CDR3 DNA: TGTGCCAGTAGTAGCTCCCTGGACAGGTTTTCCTACGAGCAGTACTTC

J gene: TRBJ2-1
D gene: TRBD2
V gene: TRBV30
clone size: .
CDR3 protein: CAWSVGLAGVLEQFF
CDR3 DNA: TGTGCCTGGAGTGTCGGACTAGCGGGAGTATTAGAGCAGTTCTTC

J gene: TRBJ2-4
D gene: TRBD1
V gene: TRBV7-6
clone size: .
CDR3 protein: CASSLGTGGTRNIQYF
CDR3 DNA: TGTGCCAGCAGCTTGGGTACAGGGGGCACGAGGAACATTCAGTACTTC

J gene: TRBJ2-3
D gene: TRBD2
V gene: TRBV18
clone size: .
CDR3 protein: CASSPRAASGSPDTQYF
CDR3 DNA: TGTGCCAGCTCACCACGAGCGGCTAGCGGGTCCCCAGATACGCAGTATTTT

J gene: TRBJ2-7
D gene: .
V gene: TRBV5-1
clone size: .
CDR3 protein: CASSPRSFSYEQYF
CDR3 DNA: TGCGCCAGCAGCCCGCGTTCTTTTTCGTACGAGCAGTACTTC

J gene: TRBJ1-1
D gene: .
V gene: TRBV18
clone size: medium-sized
CDR3 protein: CASSPRGNTEAFF
CDR3 DNA: TGTGCCAGCTCACCACGCGGGAACACTGAAGCTTTCTTT

J gene: TRBJ1-2
D gene: TRBD1
V gene: TRBV23-1
clone size: once
CDR3 protein: CASSRVPGQGLGGYTF
CDR3 DNA: TGCGCCAGCAGTCGTGTCCCGGGACAGGGGTTGGGTGGCTACACCTTC

J gene: TRBJ1-6
D gene: .
V gene: TRBV7-2
clone size: .
CDR3 protein: CASSFNGDNSPLHF
CDR3 DNA: TGTGCCAGCAGCTTTAATGGCGATAATTCACCCCTCCACTTT

J gene: TRBJ1-4
D gene: .
V gene: TRBV9
clone size: .
CDR3 protein: CASSGEKLFF
CDR3 DNA: TGTGCCAGCAGCGGAGAAAAACTGTTTTTT

J gene: TRBJ1-1
D gene: TRBD1
V gene: TRBV5-6
clone size: few
CDR3 protein: CASSLTGVNTEAFF
CDR3 DNA: TGTGCCAGCAGCTTGACAGGGGTAAACACTGAAGCTTTCTTT

J gene: TRBJ2-5
D gene: .
V gene: TRBV5-1
clone size: .
CDR3 protein: CASSLEGRGFGETQYF
CDR3 DNA: TGCGCCAGCAGCTTGGAGGGCAGGGGCTTCGGAGAGACCCAGTACTTC

J gene: TRBJ1-6
D gene: .
V gene: TRBV25-1
clone size: few
CDR3 protein: CASSEYVGESPLHF
CDR3 DNA: TGTGCCAGCAGTGAATACGTAGGAGAGTCACCCCTCCACTTT

J gene: TRBJ2-3
D gene: TRBD2
V gene: TRBV5-1
clone size: .
CDR3 protein: CASSLARGGDTQYF
CDR3 DNA: TGCGCCAGCAGCTTGGCCCGGGGGGGAGATACGCAGTATTTT

J gene: TRBJ2-7
D gene: .
V gene: TRBV19
clone size: .
CDR3 protein: CASSIEGEQYF
CDR3 DNA: TGTGCCAGTAGTATTGAGGGCGAGCAGTACTTC

J gene: TRBJ2-5
D gene: TRBD1
V gene: TRBV27
clone size: few
CDR3 protein: CASSLKTGGRTQYF
CDR3 DNA: TGTGCCAGCAGTCTAAAGACAGGGGGGCGGACCCAGTACTTC

J gene: TRBJ2-7
D gene: TRBD1
V gene: TRBV5-1
clone size: .
CDR3 protein: CASSLVGQGSYEQYF
CDR3 DNA: TGCGCCAGCAGCTTGGTTGGACAGGGCTCCTACGAGCAGTACTTC

J gene: TRBJ2-7
D gene: .
V gene: TRBV10-1
clone size: medium-sized
CDR3 protein: CASSESGLGSTYEQYF
CDR3 DNA: TGCGCCAGCAGTGAGTCCGGTTTGGGTTCGACCTACGAGCAGTACTTC

J gene: TRBJ1-1
D gene: .
V gene: TRBV9
clone size: few
CDR3 protein: CASSRQVNTEAFF
CDR3 DNA: TGTGCCAGCAGCCGACAGGTGAACACTGAAGCTTTCTTT

J gene: TRBJ2-5
D gene: .
V gene: TRBV5-4
clone size: few
CDR3 protein: CASSFDSRRQETQYF
CDR3 DNA: TGTGCCAGCAGCTTTGACTCGAGGCGTCAAGAGACCCAGTACTTC